Listed below are T cell receptor beta chains from one sample, sequenced in a study of cytomegalovirus exposure and HLA in healthy donors. Profiling relied on immunoSEQ multiplex PCR, and the TCRdb table lists in-frame clones only, not all of them. The sample consists of about 96,000 clones, 64% of them appearing once. Sample: PBMCs. Receptors were obtained from a man aged 55 to 70 in good health and CMV-seronegative. Each CDR3 is given with its conserved first and last residue. A D gene is named only where the DNA matches it firmly. Clone size is shown for a subset of rows, as once, few, many or a class of expanded clone.

v_gene	d_gene	abundance	j_gene	CDR3nt	CDR3aa
TRBV19	TRBD1	NA	TRBJ1-6	TGTGCCAGTAGTATAGAAGGGGGACAGAGTAATTCACCCCTCCACTTT	CASSIEGGQSNSPLHF
TRBV11-1	NA	NA	TRBJ2-6	TGTGCCAGCAGCTTAGTGGGGCTTCCCGTCTCTGGGGCCAACGTCCTGACTTTC	CASSLVGLPVSGANVLTF
TRBV5-1	NA	NA	TRBJ2-7	TGCGCCAGCAGCTTGACGCTAGAGAGCTACGAGCAGTACTTC	CASSLTLESYEQYF
TRBV5-1	NA	NA	TRBJ1-1	TGCGCCAGCAGCTTGGGACAGCCGATGGCTGAAGCTTTCTTT	CASSLGQPMAEAFF
TRBV9	TRBD2	NA	TRBJ2-1	TGTGCCAGCAGCGTGGGGACTAGCGGGAGGGTAGGGCAGTTCTTC	CASSVGTSGRVGQFF
TRBV11-1	NA	NA	TRBJ2-1	TGTGCCAGCGGGAGATCCTACAATGAGCAGTTCTTC	CASGRSYNEQFF
TRBV2	NA	NA	TRBJ2-7	TGTGCCAGCAGTGAGCGGACACTGTTCTACGAGCAGTACTTC	CASSERTLFYEQYF
TRBV25-1	TRBD1	few	TRBJ2-1	TGTGCCAGCACCGTGGGACAGACTTACAATGAGCAGTTCTTC	CASTVGQTYNEQFF
TRBV15	NA	NA	TRBJ1-5	TGTGCCACCAGCAGAGATTACGGTCAGCCCCAGCATTTT	CATSRDYGQPQHF
TRBV9	TRBD2	NA	TRBJ2-1	TGTGCCAGCAGCGTAGGGCCTAGCGGGGCCAATGAGCAGTTCTTC	CASSVGPSGANEQFF
TRBV6-5	NA	few	TRBJ1-4	TGTGCCAGCACGCAGGGCTGGAAACTGTTTTTT	CASTQGWKLFF
TRBV9	TRBD2	NA	TRBJ2-2	TGTGCCAGCAGCGTAGAGTGGGCTAGCGGGGGGCTTAACACCGGGGAGCTGTTTTTT	CASSVEWASGGLNTGELFF
TRBV25-1	TRBD1	NA	TRBJ1-3	TGTGCCAGCAGTGAATCGACAGGGTCTGGAAACACCATATATTTT	CASSESTGSGNTIYF
TRBV11-2	NA	NA	TRBJ1-2	TGTGCCAGCAGCTTACCGGGTCTTGGCTACACCTTC	CASSLPGLGYTF
TRBV10-3	TRBD2	NA	TRBJ2-2	TGTGCCATAAGACGTAGCGGGGGGGCGAACACCGGGGAGCTGTTTTTT	CAIRRSGGANTGELFF
TRBV10-1	NA	NA	TRBJ2-7	TGCGCCAGCAGCCCCTTGGGTAGGAGTGAGCAGTACTTC	CASSPLGRSEQYF
TRBV2	TRBD2	NA	TRBJ2-1	TGTGCCAGCGAACTAGCGGGAAACAATGAGCAGTTCTTC	CASELAGNNEQFF
TRBV28	NA	NA	TRBJ1-1	TGTGCCAGCAGTACCAGGGTGGGGACTGAAGCTTTCTTT	CASSTRVGTEAFF
TRBV6-1	NA	NA	TRBJ2-5	TGTGCCAGCAGTGAGGAGAGGTTAGAGACCCAGTACTTC	CASSEERLETQYF
TRBV4-1	TRBD2	NA	TRBJ2-5	TGTGCCAGCAGCCAAGATCGGGGGGGCCAAGAGACCCAGTACTTC	CASSQDRGGQETQYF
TRBV6-1	TRBD2	NA	TRBJ2-1	TGTGCCAGCAGAACCGGGACTAGTGGCTATGAGCAGTTCTTC	CASRTGTSGYEQFF
TRBV2	NA	few	TRBJ1-2	TGTGCCAGCAGTGTAGATGGGCAAGCGGGTGACGGCTACACCTTC	CASSVDGQAGDGYTF
TRBV18	TRBD1	few	TRBJ2-5	TGTGCCAGCTCACCGAGCGGGACAGGGGGCGAGACCCAGTACTTC	CASSPSGTGGETQYF
TRBV30	TRBD2	NA	TRBJ2-2	TGTGCCTGGAGTCGGACTAGCGGGAGGTTCACCGGGGAGCTGTTTTTT	CAWSRTSGRFTGELFF
TRBV5-4	TRBD2	NA	TRBJ2-5	TGTGCCAGCAGCCCCACTAGCGGGGGCCGCCAAGAGACCCAGTACTTC	CASSPTSGGRQETQYF
TRBV2	TRBD2	NA	TRBJ2-3	TGTGCCAGCAGTGAAACCGGGACTAGTCCGGCAGATACGCAGTATTTT	CASSETGTSPADTQYF
TRBV7-9	NA	NA	TRBJ2-7	TGTGCCAGCAGCGCCCAGTCCTACGAGCAGTACTTC	CASSAQSYEQYF
TRBV2	NA	few	TRBJ2-3	TGTGCCAGCAGTGAATGGCTGGCTACAGATACGCAGTATTTT	CASSEWLATDTQYF
TRBV2	TRBD1	NA	TRBJ1-2	TGTGCCAGCAAAAGGGACAGGGGGAACGATGGCTACACCTTC	CASKRDRGNDGYTF
TRBV5-1	TRBD2	NA	TRBJ2-7	TGCGCCAGCAGCACATCCGGGACTAGAACCTACGAGCAGTACTTC	CASSTSGTRTYEQYF
TRBV2	NA	NA	TRBJ1-1	TGTGCCAGCAGTCGGGGTCTAATCGGCACTGAAGCTTTCTTT	CASSRGLIGTEAFF
TRBV14	NA	once	TRBJ2-5	TGTGCCAGCAGCAACCGGCGGGGTGAGACCCAGTACTTC	CASSNRRGETQYF
TRBV27	NA	NA	TRBJ2-5	TGTGCCAGCAGTCCCCCAGGAGGGAGAAGTCGAGAGACCCAGTACTTC	CASSPPGGRSRETQYF
TRBV5-3	TRBD1	once	TRBJ2-5	TGTGCCTTGGTCCGGGACAGGAAAGAAGAGACCCAGTACTTC	CALVRDRKEETQYF
TRBV20-1	NA	once	TRBJ2-7	TGCAGTGCCAACGGACATCACGAGCAGTACTTC	CSANGHHEQYF
TRBV18	NA	NA	TRBJ2-6	TGTGCCAGCTCACCAAACAGCCCCAACCCAAACTCTGGGGCCAACGTCCTGACTTTC	CASSPNSPNPNSGANVLTF
TRBV10-1	TRBD2	NA	TRBJ2-3	TGCGCCAGCAGTGATCCGGGACTAGCGGATGCAGATACGCAGTATTTT	CASSDPGLADADTQYF
TRBV2	NA	NA	TRBJ2-7	TGTGCCAGCAGTTTTCGACAGGCCCTCTCCTACGAGCAGTACTTC	CASSFRQALSYEQYF
TRBV5-6	NA	NA	TRBJ1-1	TGTGCCAGCAGCTTGCCAGGGTTTCCGATGAACACTGAAGCTTTCTTT	CASSLPGFPMNTEAFF
TRBV5-6	NA	NA	TRBJ2-7	TGTGCCAGCAGCCGAGGGCGGGGCTCCTACGAGCAGTACTTC	CASSRGRGSYEQYF
TRBV11-3	NA	NA	TRBJ2-7	TGTGCCAGCAGCTTAGCTTCCTACGAGCAGTACTTC	CASSLASYEQYF
TRBV27	NA	NA	TRBJ2-3	TGTGCCAGCAGCCGAGGTGGCGGCACAGATACGCAGTATTTT	CASSRGGGTDTQYF
TRBV19	NA	few	TRBJ1-1	TGTGCCAGTAGTATGGGTCAGGCAGTTAGGAACACTGAAGCTTTCTTT	CASSMGQAVRNTEAFF
TRBV5-1	NA	few	TRBJ1-6	TGTGCCAGCAGCTTTAACAGGGTAAGGAATTCACCCCTCCACTTT	CASSFNRVRNSPLHF
TRBV11-2	NA	NA	TRBJ2-2	TGTGCCAGCAGCTTCCCAGCACTCACGGGGGCCGGGGAGCTGTTTTTT	CASSFPALTGAGELFF
TRBV11-3	NA	NA	TRBJ2-7	TGTGCCAGCAGCACCAGCCCTGAGGGCTCCTACGAGCAGTACTTC	CASSTSPEGSYEQYF
TRBV29-1	NA	NA	TRBJ2-7	TGCAGCGTGAACAAAGGGGGGGGTTCCGAGCAGTACTTC	CSVNKGGGSEQYF
TRBV13	TRBD2	NA	TRBJ2-3	TGTGCCAGCAGCTTAGATTATCCCGGGACTAGCGGATTTTATGGCACAGATACGCAGTATTTT	CASSLDYPGTSGFYGTDTQYF
TRBV6-1	TRBD1	NA	TRBJ1-3	TGTGCCAGCAGTGCCACAGGGGGAGGCTCTGGAAACACCATATATTTT	CASSATGGGSGNTIYF
TRBV29-1	NA	NA	TRBJ1-3	TGCAGCGCCCGGACATTTACTGGAAACACCATATATTTT	CSARTFTGNTIYF
TRBV7-9	TRBD1	NA	TRBJ2-5	TGTGCCAGCAGCTTAGGCTTGGGACAGGGCGAGACCCAGTACTTC	CASSLGLGQGETQYF
TRBV27	NA	few	TRBJ1-6	TGTGCCAGCAGTTTAGTCCCCGGACAGCTTTTCAGCTCCTATAATTCACCCCTCCACTTT	CASSLVPGQLFSSYNSPLHF
TRBV9	NA	few	TRBJ2-2	TGTGCCAGCAGCGTAAAGAGGGTTGGGTCCGGGGAGCTGTTTTTT	CASSVKRVGSGELFF
TRBV7-2	TRBD2	NA	TRBJ2-1	TGTGCCAGCAGCTTCAAGGGGTCGCTAGCGGGGGGGCCTTTCAATGAGCAGTTCTTC	CASSFKGSLAGGPFNEQFF
TRBV6-4	TRBD1	NA	TRBJ2-3	TGTGCCAGCAGTTTACAGGGGGGAGGCACAGATACGCAGTATTTT	CASSLQGGGTDTQYF
TRBV4-1	TRBD2	NA	TRBJ2-1	TGCGCCAGCAGCCTTTCGCGGGAGGGCCGAGATCCGTTCTTC	CASSLSREGRDPFF
TRBV5-6	NA	once	TRBJ2-5	TGTGCCAGCAGCTCTGAGGTGTGGAATCAAGAGACCCAGTACTTC	CASSSEVWNQETQYF
TRBV9	NA	few	TRBJ2-7	TGTGCCAGCAGCGTAGATCAGGGATACGAGCAGTACTTC	CASSVDQGYEQYF
TRBV19	NA	NA	TRBJ1-2	TGTGCCAGTAGTATTCAGATTGGGGACTCGGCGGGCTATGGCTACACCTTC	CASSIQIGDSAGYGYTF
TRBV9	NA	few	TRBJ1-1	TGTGCCAGCAGCGTAGGCCCCGGACAGTTGAACACTGAAGCTTTCTTT	CASSVGPGQLNTEAFF